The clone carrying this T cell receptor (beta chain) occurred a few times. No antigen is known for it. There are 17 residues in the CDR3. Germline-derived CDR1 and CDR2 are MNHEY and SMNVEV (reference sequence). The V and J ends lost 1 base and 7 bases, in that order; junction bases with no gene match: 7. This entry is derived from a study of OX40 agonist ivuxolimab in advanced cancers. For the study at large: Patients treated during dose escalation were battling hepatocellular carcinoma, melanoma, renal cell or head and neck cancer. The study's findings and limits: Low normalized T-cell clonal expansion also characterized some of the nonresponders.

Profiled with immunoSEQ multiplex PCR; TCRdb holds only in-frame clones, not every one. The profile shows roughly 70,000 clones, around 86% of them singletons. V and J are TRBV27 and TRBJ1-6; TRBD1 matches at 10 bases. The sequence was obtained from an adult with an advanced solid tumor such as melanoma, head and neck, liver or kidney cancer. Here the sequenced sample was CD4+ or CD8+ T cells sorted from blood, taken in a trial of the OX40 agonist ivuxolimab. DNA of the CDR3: TGTGCCAGCAGTTTATTCCCCCGGACAGGGGGAAATTCACCCCTCCACTTT. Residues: CASSLFPRTGGNSPLHF.